This T cell receptor beta chain was sequenced in a study of molecular identifiers for immune sequencing clone quantification. Findings and caveats of the study: Among about a million naive cells, as was reported, spiked Jurkat TCR RNA from one cell was detectable. Clones above 20 RNA copies contained over 99% of effector molecules and under 1% of naive molecules.

V lost 5 bases to trimming and J lost 5 bases; unmatched junction nucleotides: 9. This CDR3 is 14 amino acids long. The germline V gene has CDR1 MDHEN and CDR2 SYDVKM. TCRdb itself ran the PCR reads through MiXCR, one entry per CDR3 protein. The table lists under 800,000 distinct CDR3 sequences, 25% of them singletons, with about 0.84% in the top ten. This clonotype was counted a few times. Its antigen is still unknown. The TCR was taken from a human donor in good health. Some libraries in this study had Jurkat cell RNA spiked in. V gene TRBV28 combines with J gene TRBJ2-7, with TRBD1 matching over 7 bases. Sequencing was carried out using naive CD8+ T cells from blood, with Jurkat cell RNA spiked in. Subset reported: FACS-sorted CD8+CD4-CCR7+CD45RA+ naive T cells. The CDR3, as DNA: TGTGCCAGCAGTCCGGACAGGCTTATGGACGAGCAGTACTTC. The encoded protein is CASSPDRLMDEQYF.